This is a list of T cell receptor beta chains from one sample in a study of CD8 T cells in ankylosing spondylitis. MiXCR, run by TCRdb on the 5' RACE reads, gives a single entry per CDR3 protein. The sample lists 120,000 or so distinct CDR3 sequences, 12% to 15% seen once, with approximately 3.1% in the top ten. The sample taken for sequencing was blood, either unsorted or a sorted T cell fraction (not recorded which). The receptors here all came from a female donor with ankylosing spondylitis or in good health (not recorded which). CDR3s include the opening cysteine and the closing phenylalanine or tryptophan. The order of the fields is J gene, V gene, D gene, clone size, CDR3 DNA, CDR3 protein. The D gene is left open where the match is weak. Clone size is shown for a subset of rows, as once, few, many or a class of expanded clone.

TRBJ2-3	TRBV6-1	NA	few	TGTGCCAGCCGCCGTGGAGTAAACACAGATACGCAGTATTTT	CASRRGVNTDTQYF
TRBJ1-1	TRBV20-1	NA	NA	TGCAGTGCTAGAGCGGAGGGGAACACTGAAGCTTTCTTT	CSARAEGNTEAFF
TRBJ2-1	TRBV5-1	TRBD2	few	TGCGCCAGCAGCGAGGCGGGAGGGCCTGTTAATGAGCAGTTCTTC	CASSEAGGPVNEQFF
TRBJ1-6	TRBV6-5	NA	many	TGTGCCAGCAGTTACTCGATGGGGGATTCACCCCTCCACTTT	CASSYSMGDSPLHF
TRBJ2-7	TRBV5-1	NA	NA	TGCGCCAGCAGCTTGGTTTTGGACTTTGGCTACGAGCAGTACTTC	CASSLVLDFGYEQYF
TRBJ2-7	TRBV20-1	TRBD1	many	TGCAGTGCTACACGGGACAGCTTCTCCTACGAGCAGTACTTC	CSATRDSFSYEQYF
TRBJ2-3	TRBV5-1	NA	many	TGCGCCAGCAGCTTGGAGGCAGGATATAGCACAGATACGCAGTATTTT	CASSLEAGYSTDTQYF
TRBJ2-7	TRBV2	NA	NA	TGTGCCAGCAGTGTTTCGGGGGACGAGCAGTACTTC	CASSVSGDEQYF
TRBJ2-1	TRBV7-9	NA	many	TGTGCCAGCAGCTTAGAGAGTTCTAGGGCTGAGCAGTTCTTC	CASSLESSRAEQFF
TRBJ2-1	TRBV20-1	TRBD1	NA	TGCAGTGCTAGAGATTTAGGGGGAGGACAGGGGTACTACAATGAGCAGTTCTTC	CSARDLGGGQGYYNEQFF
TRBJ2-1	TRBV11-2	TRBD2	NA	TGTGCCAGCAGCCCGCGAGCTAGCGGGGGTGCTTTCTACAATGAGCAGTTCTTC	CASSPRASGGAFYNEQFF
TRBJ1-2	TRBV5-1	NA	NA	TGCGCCAGCAGCACCGGGACGGTGAAGGAGGCTGGCTACACCTTC	CASSTGTVKEAGYTF
TRBJ2-1	TRBV9	NA	few	TGTGCCAGCAGCGCCGGACTTAGCTCCTACAATGAGCAGTTCTTC	CASSAGLSSYNEQFF
TRBJ2-1	TRBV21-1	NA	NA	TGTGCCAGCAGCAAAGATAGGAGGGACTCCTACAATGAGCAGTTCTTC	CASSKDRRDSYNEQFF
TRBJ1-1	TRBV6-5	NA	many	TGTGCCAGTTTCGGAGAGGACACTGAAGCTTTCTTT	CASFGEDTEAFF
TRBJ1-1	TRBV3-1	NA	few	TGTGCCAGCAGCCAATTCACCGGCACTGAAGCTTTCTTT	CASSQFTGTEAFF
TRBJ1-3	TRBV11-2	NA	few	TGTGCCAGCAGCCACCAGGACCTTGGGGGAAACACCATATATTTT	CASSHQDLGGNTIYF
TRBJ2-1	TRBV20-1	TRBD1	NA	TGCTGTGCCAGTTCAGCCGGGACAGATTACAATGAGCAGTTCTTC	CCASSAGTDYNEQFF
TRBJ2-1	TRBV2	TRBD1	many	TGTGCCAGCAGTGAAGTCAAGGGGCGACAGGGGAACAGGAATGAGCAGTTCTTC	CASSEVKGRQGNRNEQFF
TRBJ2-2	TRBV28	NA	many	TGTGCCAGCTCCTCCACAATTGGGGGCACCGGGGAGCTGTTTTTT	CASSSTIGGTGELFF
TRBJ2-1	TRBV2	TRBD2	NA	TGTGCCAGCAGACCACTAGCGGGTATCAATGAGCAGTTCTTC	CASRPLAGINEQFF